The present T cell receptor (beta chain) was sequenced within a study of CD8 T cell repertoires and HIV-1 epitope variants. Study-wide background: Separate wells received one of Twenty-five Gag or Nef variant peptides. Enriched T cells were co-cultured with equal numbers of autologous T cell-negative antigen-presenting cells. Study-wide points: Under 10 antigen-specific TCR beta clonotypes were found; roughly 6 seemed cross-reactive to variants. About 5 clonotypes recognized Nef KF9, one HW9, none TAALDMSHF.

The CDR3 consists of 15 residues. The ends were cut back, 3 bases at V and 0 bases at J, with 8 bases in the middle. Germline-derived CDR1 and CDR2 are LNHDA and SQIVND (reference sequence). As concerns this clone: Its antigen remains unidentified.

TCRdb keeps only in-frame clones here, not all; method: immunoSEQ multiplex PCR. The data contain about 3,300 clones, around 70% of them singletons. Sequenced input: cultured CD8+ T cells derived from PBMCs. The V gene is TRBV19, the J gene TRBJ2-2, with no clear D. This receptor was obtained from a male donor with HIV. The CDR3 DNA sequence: TGTGCCAGTAGTATCGGACCCACGAACACCGGGGAGCTGTTTTTT. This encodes CASSIGPTNTGELFF.